Presented here are 11 T cell receptor beta chains from one specimen sequenced in a study of T cell responses to AZD1222 COVID-19 vaccine. Sequencing was performed with immunoSEQ multiplex PCR; in TCRdb, only in-frame clones are kept and a portion is missing. The sample includes roughly 150,000 clones, around 90% seen only once; the top ten take 1.5% to 2%. The source was peripheral blood, collected 28 days after the second AZD1222 dose. These receptors were collected from an adult who received the AZD1222 COVID-19 vaccine.

The chain employs TRBV4-2 and TRBJ2-5; 11 bases are a match to TRBD2. V gave up 4 bases and J gave up 1 base; unmatched junction bases: 5. Germline CDR1 LGHNA, CDR2 YNFKEQ. CDR3 length: 16 residues. CDR3 sequence: CASSLLAGDPQETQYF. The CDR3 DNA reads TGTGCCAGCAGCCTACTAGCGGGGGACCCCCAAGAGACCCAGTACTTC.

The CDR3 DNA sequence: TGTGCCAGCAGCATAGGGACTAGCGGGGGGGCCGGGGAGACCCAGTACTTC. Protein sequence: CASSIGTSGGAGETQYF. The V and J genes are TRBV11-3 and TRBJ2-5, with TRBD2 matching over 16 bases. This CDR3 contains 17 residues. The V gene's germline CDR1 is SGHNT and CDR2 YENEEA. With 5 bases clipped from V and 5 bases from J, the junction kept 8 bases outside the gene matches.

This clone turned up a few times. This chain joins TRBV2 and TRBJ2-3; D is perhaps TRBD1 (7 bases). The CDR3 consists of 15 residues. Germline CDR1 and CDR2: SNHLY and FYNNEI. V shed 6 bases and J shed 6 bases, with 19 bases lying between them. Here the CDR3 reads CASRRGGGGEDTQYF. The CDR3 DNA reads as TGTGCCAGCAGGCGGGGTGGAGGGGGCGAGGATACGCAGTATTTT.

The chain joins TRBV7-9 to TRBJ1-1; D is unclear. CDR3 size: 12 residues. Germline assignment: CDR1 SEHNR and CDR2 FQNEAQ (reference sequence). V was pared by 3 bases and J by 1 base, with 3 bases between. The DNA of the CDR3 is TGTGCCAGCAGCTTTTCGAACACTGAAGCTTTCTTT. Protein product: CASSFSNTEAFF.

This clone was observed once. This chain joins TRBV27 and TRBJ1-4; D not resolved. This CDR3 region has 15 residues. Trimming cost V 5 bases and J 6 bases, with 16 bases left between them. Germline CDR1 reads MNHEY; CDR2 reads SMNVEV (reference sequence). CDR3 region: CASSGSSRVDEKLFF. Here the CDR3 DNA reads TGTGCCAGCAGTGGCTCTTCAAGAGTGGATGAAAAACTGTTTTTT.

The rearrangement joins TRBV19 to TRBJ1-5; TRBD1 matches 9 bases. This CDR3 is 15 amino acids long. J lost 4 bases, V lost 6 bases, and 7 bases had no gene match. The germline gives CDR1 LNHDA, CDR2 SQIVND (reference sequence). The chain's CDR3 is CASRGRQGENQPQHF. CDR3 in DNA: TGTGCCAGTAGAGGCCGACAGGGGGAAAATCAGCCCCAGCATTTT.

V and J are TRBV28 and TRBJ2-6; D may be TRBD1 (6 bases). V dropped 7 bases and J dropped 0 bases, with 10 bases sitting between them. The CDR3 runs to 15 residues. CDR1 and CDR2 (germline): MDHEN, SYDVKM. In nucleotides, the CDR3 is TGTGCCAGCATAGGGGGTGACTCTGGGGCCAACGTCCTGACTTTC. This translates into CASIGGDSGANVLTF. The variable domain in full, completed from reference TRBV28 and TRBJ2-6, reads DVKVTQSSRYLVKRTGEKVFLECVQDMDHENMFWYRQDPGLGLRLIYFSYDVKMKEKGDIPEGYSVSREKKERFSLILESASTNQTSMYLCASIGGDSGANVLTFGAGSRLTVL.

The chain combines TRBV5-5 with TRBJ1-6, with 7 bases that match TRBD1. The CDR3 covers 15 residues. Germline V gene data show CDR1 as SGHKS and CDR2 as YYEKEE (reference sequence). V lost 0 bases to trimming and J lost 6 bases; unmatched junction nucleotides: 3. The CDR3 protein is CASSLVGGGNSPLHF. The CDR3, as DNA: TGTGCCAGCAGCTTGGTAGGGGGCGGTAATTCACCCCTCCACTTT.

The chain couples TRBV9 to TRBJ2-3, with D perhaps assigned TRBD1 or TRBD2 (5 bases each). The germline gives CDR1 SGDLS, CDR2 YYNGEE. The CDR3 is made up of 13 amino acids. V lost 4 bases to trimming and J lost 4 bases, with 10 bases between them. In DNA form, the CDR3 reads TGTGCCAGCAGCCCCGGGGCCCCAGATACGCAGTATTTT. It specifies CASSPGAPDTQYF.

This clone was detected once. V usage is TRBV30 and J usage is TRBJ1-2; perhaps TRBD1 as D (5 bases). Per germline, CDR1 GTSNPN and CDR2 SVGIG (reference sequence). The ends were cut back, 1 base at V and 4 bases at J, with 16 bases in the middle. The CDR3 is 15 residues long. CDR3 sequence reads: CAWSGLSGVGYGYTF. The CDR3, as DNA: TGTGCCTGGAGTGGATTGTCGGGGGTCGGCTATGGCTACACCTTC.

The rearrangement links TRBV11-2 to TRBJ2-2; perhaps TRBD2 as D (5 bases). V was pared by 8 bases and J by 2 bases, with 15 bases between. The CDR3 has 15 residues. In germline, CDR1 is SGHAT, CDR2 FQNNGV. The DNA of the CDR3 is TGTGCCAGCTCAGCGGTGTTCGGTAACACCGGGGAGCTGTTTTTT. Protein sequence: CASSAVFGNTGELFF.